These 31 T cell receptor beta chains originate from one sample sequenced in a study of cytomegalovirus exposure and HLA in healthy donors. PCR was performed using 60 Vbeta and 13 Jbeta primers. Libraries were prepared by immunoSEQ multiplex PCR; TCRdb keeps only in-frame clonotypes and omits some of them. Among approximately 150,000 clones, 80% were seen once, and the ten largest hold approximately 6.8%. Input material: PBMCs. The receptor set was obtained from a man younger than 45 in good health and CMV-seropositive.

Details on this clone: One end of the junction varies from germline; a read error may be responsible. The rearrangement joins TRBV4-1 to TRBJ2-7; 7 bases map to TRBD2. CDR1 MGHRA and CDR2 YSYEKL come from the germline V gene. The CDR3 is 16 residues long. This chain's CDR3 is CASSQDEASGTYEQYF. The CDR3 region has the DNA TGTGCCAGCAGCCAAGATGAGGCTAGCGGCACCTACGAGCAGTACTTC.

Comments on this clone: Within the sample, other DNA sequences also encode this same CDR3. The chain has TRBV5-6 and TRBJ2-1; 7 nucleotides match TRBD2. J lost 0 bases, V lost 0 bases, and 3 bases had no gene match. Germline CDR1 is SGHDT and CDR2 is YYEEEE. The CDR3 spans 16 residues. CDR3 in amino acids: CASSLGGGSSYNEQFF. CDR3 nucleotide sequence: TGTGCCAGCAGCTTGGGGGGAGGGAGCTCCTACAATGAGCAGTTCTTC. The complete variable domain, with remaining parts taken from reference TRBV5-6 and TRBJ2-1, reads DAGVTQSPTHLIKTRGQQVTLRCSPKSGHDTVSWYQQALGQGPQFIFQYYEEEERQRGNFPDRFSGHQFPNYSSELNVNALLLGDSALYLCASSLGGGSSYNEQFFGPGTRLTVL.

This sequence joins TRBV5-5 and TRBJ1-4, with D unresolved. CDR1 and CDR2 from the germline V gene are SGHKS and YYEKEE (reference sequence). The CDR3 runs 17 residues. Trimming cost V 4 bases and J 0 bases, with 16 bases left between them. The CDR3 bases are TGTGCCAGCAGCCCGCAGGCGACCTCTGCAACTAATGAAAAACTGTTTTTT. Translated: CASSPQATSATNEKLFF.

This clone has a single count. This chain links TRBV5-1 with TRBJ2-7; D unclear. Germline V gives CDR1 SGHRS, CDR2 YFSETQ. The CDR3 has 12 amino acids. The V and J ends lost 4 bases and 4 bases respectively, with 9 bases between them. CDR3 nucleotide sequence: TGCGCCAGCAGCCTCAACACGTACGAGCAGTACTTC. Translation gives CASSLNTYEQYF.

The CDR3 DNA reads as TGTGCCAGCTCACCCCGGGCAGGGGCGAACACCGGGGAGCTGTTTTTT. This gives the protein CASSPRAGANTGELFF. The chain has TRBV18 and TRBJ2-2; possible D gene TRBD1, 6 bases. The CDR3 totals 16 residues. Trimming left V 3 bases short and J 0 bases short, with 11 bases between. CDR1 is KGHSH, CDR2 LQKENI, per germline.

The CDR3 protein is CASSPGLAGSYEQYF. In DNA form, the CDR3 reads TGTGCCAGCTCGCCGGGACTAGCGGGCTCCTACGAGCAGTACTTC. The chain combines TRBV18 with TRBJ2-7; 12 nucleotides align to TRBD2. This CDR3 contains 15 residues. Germline V gives CDR1 KGHSH, CDR2 LQKENI. The V and J ends lost 6 bases and 0 bases, in that order; junction bases with no gene match: 3.

The rearrangement uses TRBV15 and TRBJ1-4; maybe TRBD1 (5 bases). V was cut by 1 base and J by 10 bases, with 16 bases left in between. Looked up from germline, CDR1 is LNHNV and CDR2 is YYDKDF (reference sequence). There are 15 residues in the CDR3. CDR3 coding DNA: TGTGCCACCAGCAGAGGCCCCAGGGTGCAGGGAAAACTGTTTTTT. Its translation: CATSRGPRVQGKLFF.

V usage is TRBV4-2 and J usage is TRBJ2-1; unclear D gene. The CDR3 has 12 amino acids. V was trimmed by 1 base and J by 7 bases, leaving 5 bases between them. CDR1 is LGHNA, CDR2 YNFKEQ, per germline. CDR3 residues: CASSQVQNEQFF. The CDR3 nucleotides are TGTGCCAGCAGCCAAGTGCAGAATGAGCAGTTCTTC.

V and J are TRBV6-1 and TRBJ2-5; 7 bases fit TRBD2. The CDR3 sequence is 16 residues long. V lost 3 bases, J lost 0 bases, and 7 bases stayed unmatched. The germline CDR1 and CDR2 sequences are MNHNS and SASEGT. The CDR3: CASSEPGTMYQETQYF. In DNA form, the CDR3 reads TGTGCCAGCAGTGAGCCCGGGACTATGTACCAAGAGACCCAGTACTTC.

This clone was picked up a small number of times. The chain recombines TRBV11-2 with TRBJ2-7; TRBD2 agrees at 10 bases. The CDR3 has 16 residues. V was pared by 5 bases and J by 3 bases, with 10 bases of the junction left unmatched. Germline loops: CDR1 SGHAT, CDR2 FQNNGV. The CDR3 nucleotides are TGTGCCAGCAGCCCTAGGGTGGGACTAGCGAACTACGAGCAGTACTTC. This encodes CASSPRVGLANYEQYF. The full variable domain, in which reference TRBV11-2 and TRBJ2-7 provide the parts outside the CDR3, is EAGVAQSPRYKIIEKRQSVAFWCNPISGHATLYWYQQILGQGPKLLIQFQNNGVVDDSQLPKDRFSAERLKGVDSTLKIQPAKLEDSAVYLCASSPRVGLANYEQYFGPGTRLTVT.

The rearrangement joins TRBV4-1 to TRBJ2-1, with 12 bases aligning to TRBD1. The CDR3 loop spans 18 amino acids. The J segment lost 6 bases and the V segment lost 6 bases, leaving 15 bases of the junction unmatched. The germline CDR1 and CDR2 sequences are MGHRA and YSYEKL. Written as DNA, the CDR3 is TGCGCCAGCAGACGCGGGGGGGGACAGGGGGCGGGTATCAATGAGCAGTTCTTC. Translating gives CASRRGGGQGAGINEQFF.

The chain recombines TRBV6-1 with TRBJ2-3; 12 bases match TRBD1. Per the germline V gene, CDR1 is MNHNS and CDR2 is SASEGT. The CDR3 is 16 amino acids. The trim removed 3 bases at V and 8 bases at J, leaving 9 bases unmatched. The CDR3 bases are TGTGCCAGCAGTGATCACCCCGGGACAGGGGGCGGTACGCAGTATTTT. Residues: CASSDHPGTGGGTQYF.

This clone was detected a few times. The chain recombines TRBV6-1 with TRBJ1-5, with D possibly being TRBD1 (6 bases). This CDR3 is built from 14 residues. V was cut by 2 bases and J by 2 bases, with 7 bases left in between. Per germline, CDR1 MNHNS and CDR2 SASEGT. CDR3 nucleotides: TGTGCCAGCAGTGAACCAGGGGGCAATCAGCCCCAGCATTTT. As protein: CASSEPGGNQPQHF.

This CDR3 reads CASSPGGAADTQYF. DNA for the CDR3: TGTGCCAGCAGCCCCGGGGGAGCAGCAGATACGCAGTATTTT. The V and J genes are TRBV5-8 and TRBJ2-3; maybe TRBD2 (6 bases). This CDR3 is 14 amino acids long. Trimming took off 4 bases at V and 4 bases at J, with 13 bases between the two ends. In germline, CDR1 is SGHTS, CDR2 YDEGEE.

The chain has TRBV5-1 and TRBJ2-1, with D possibly matching TRBD2 (6 bases). Trimming cost V 2 bases and J 4 bases, with 13 bases left between them. Germline values: CDR1 SGHRS, CDR2 YFSETQ. The length of the CDR3 is 15 residues. The CDR3 DNA follows: TGCGCCAGCAGCTTTAAGTCGGGAGATTACAATGAGCAGTTCTTC. Translating it yields CASSFKSGDYNEQFF.

This chain uses TRBV6-5 with TRBJ1-1; the D gene is possibly TRBD1 (5 bases). Per germline, CDR1 MNHEY and CDR2 SVGAGI. The CDR3 sequence is 14 residues long. Trimming left V 7 bases short and J 4 bases short, with 16 bases between. CDR3 protein: CASTPRGKGTEAFF. The CDR3 nucleotides are TGTGCCAGCACCCCAAGGGGTAAGGGCACTGAAGCTTTCTTT.

J is TRBJ2-5 and V is TRBV7-8; weak D call: TRBD2 (7 bases). The V gene lost 0 bases and the J gene lost 5 bases, with 13 bases spanning the gap. CDR1 is SGHVS, CDR2 FQNEAQ, per germline. The CDR3 consists of 15 residues. The CDR3 DNA reads as TGTGCCAGCAGCTTAGCCCTCGGGGGGCGGGAGACCCAGTACTTC. It specifies CASSLALGGRETQYF.

The chain employs TRBV5-1 and TRBJ2-7; D might be TRBD1 (6 bases). Germline CDR1 and CDR2: SGHRS and YFSETQ. Between the trimmed V and J ends, which lost 0 bases and 6 bases, there was a span of 13 bases. The CDR3 loop spans 14 amino acids. In DNA, the CDR3 is TGCGCCAGCAGCTTGGAGGTGACAGGCGCCGAGCAGTACTTC. Translated: CASSLEVTGAEQYF.

The V and J genes are TRBV9 and TRBJ2-3; D remains unclear. V lost 4 bases, J lost 0 bases, and 6 bases lay in between. CDR3 length: 13 amino acids. Germline V gene sequence: CDR1 SGDLS, CDR2 YYNGEE. The CDR3 sequence: CASSPLSTDTQYF. CDR3 bases: TGTGCCAGCAGCCCCCTGAGCACAGATACGCAGTATTTT. Drawing the rest from reference TRBV9 and TRBJ2-3, the complete variable domain is DSGVTQTPKHLITATGQRVTLRCSPRSGDLSVYWYQQSLDQGLQFLIQYYNGEERAKGNILERFSAQQFPDLHSELNLSSLELGDSALYFCASSPLSTDTQYFGPGTRLTVL.

This clone was detected only a few times. This chain connects TRBV4-1 to TRBJ1-2; a weak D match, TRBD1 (5 bases). The V and J ends lost 0 bases and 0 bases respectively, with 17 bases between them. The CDR3 totals 18 residues. Germline V gene lookup returns CDR1 MGHRA and CDR2 YSYEKL. CDR3 sequence: CASSQDRARANANYGYTF. Written as DNA, the CDR3 is TGCGCCAGCAGCCAAGATCGAGCCAGGGCAAACGCTAACTATGGCTACACCTTC.

This clone turned up a few times. One junction end does not reproduce the germline sequence, and a read error may be involved. V gene TRBV7-9 combines with J gene TRBJ2-3, with D possibly TRBD2 on 5 matching bases. Germline V gene data show CDR1 as SEHNR and CDR2 as FQNEAQ (reference sequence). The CDR3 contains 12 residues. The CDR3 DNA reads as TGTTCCAGCAGCCCCTCCGGGAATACGCAGTATTTT. Amino acids: CSSSPSGNTQYF.

CDR3 amino acids: CASSLFIFTSPTTSTDTQYF. The DNA for the CDR3 is TGTGCCAGCAGTTTATTTATCTTTACTAGCCCAACCACCAGCACAGATACGCAGTATTTT. The J gene is TRBJ2-3, the V gene TRBV27; possible D gene TRBD2, 6 bases. The ends were cut back, 1 base at V and 0 bases at J, with 23 bases in the middle. Germline CDR1 reads MNHEY; CDR2 reads SMNVEV (reference sequence). This CDR3 comprises 20 residues.

The rearrangement uses TRBV6-6 and TRBJ2-5; no reliable D call. The closer fit of TRBJ2-7 to the DNA end suggests the J call may be wrong. The length of the CDR3 is 12 residues. Germline CDR1 is MNHNY and CDR2 is SVGAGI (reference sequence). CDR3 nucleotides: TGTGCCAGCAGTAAGGAGAAGTACGAGCAGTACTTC. Its translation is CASSKEKYEQYF.

The chain couples TRBV6-4 to TRBJ2-1, with 9 nucleotides matching TRBD1. Unmatched junction bases numbered 5, after V lost 8 bases and J lost 3 bases. The CDR3 length is 14 residues. Germline V gene lookup returns CDR1 MRHNA and CDR2 SNTAGT. CDR3 residues: CASLPGQGYNEQFF. The CDR3 DNA is TGTGCCAGCCTTCCGGGACAGGGCTACAATGAGCAGTTCTTC.

As to this clone: Its ends do not fully match the called genes, so a read error is possible. This sample also contains other DNA sequences that code for the same CDR3. The chain has TRBV6-5 and TRBJ1-2; the match to TRBD1 covers 9 bases. Germline CDR1 is MNHEY and CDR2 is SVGAGI. The CDR3 is 15 residues long. CDR3 DNA: TGTGCCAGCAGTCGACAGGGGGAGGCTAACTATGGCTACACTTTC. This encodes CASSRQGEANYGYTF.

The chain employs TRBV6-6 and TRBJ2-2; TRBD2 matches 8 bases. The length of the CDR3 is 15 residues. Germline V gene sequence: CDR1 MNHNY, CDR2 SVGAGI (reference sequence). With 2 bases clipped from V and 5 bases from J, the junction kept 4 bases outside the gene matches. Here the CDR3 reads CASSYARGGTGELFF. In nucleotides, the CDR3 is TGTGCCAGCAGTTACGCCCGGGGGGGGACCGGGGAGCTGTTTTTT.

This clone was recorded only once. The genes are TRBV5-1 and TRBJ2-3; a weak D match, TRBD1 (5 bases). The CDR3 extends over 15 amino acids. CDR1 is SGHRS, CDR2 YFSETQ, per germline. V lost 1 base, J lost 0 bases, and 9 bases lay in between. The CDR3 reads CASSLQGISTDTQYF. DNA for the CDR3: TGCGCCAGCAGCTTGCAGGGAATCAGCACAGATACGCAGTATTTT. Full variable domain (missing parts from reference TRBV5-1 and TRBJ2-3): KAGVTQTPRYLIKTRGQQVTLSCSPISGHRSVSWYQQTPGQGLQFLFEYFSETQRNKGNFPGRFSGRQFSNSRSEMNVSTLELGDSALYLCASSLQGISTDTQYFGPGTRLTVL.

This clone was seen just once. The chain couples TRBV25-1 to TRBJ2-5, with TRBD1 as a possible D gene (5 bases). This CDR3 is built from 14 residues. V was trimmed by 3 bases and J by 5 bases, leaving 13 bases between them. Germline assignment: CDR1 MGHDK and CDR2 SYGVNS. CDR3 DNA sequence: TGTGCCAGCAGTGATCCAGGGATGGGGGAGACCCAGTACTTC. Its translation is CASSDPGMGETQYF.

The chain links TRBV6-6 to TRBJ2-3; 8 nucleotides align to TRBD1. Germline V CDR1 and CDR2: MNHNY, SVGAGI (reference sequence). This CDR3 spans 15 amino acids. The V gene end was trimmed by 8 bases and the J gene end by 0 bases; junction bases not matched to a gene: 7. The CDR3 bases are TGTGCCAGCGCCTACAGGGGGGCCAGCACAGATACGCAGTATTTT. The encoded protein is CASAYRGASTDTQYF.

J is TRBJ2-7 and V is TRBV27, with 7 nucleotides matching TRBD1. The germline CDR1 and CDR2 sequences are MNHEY and SMNVEV (reference sequence). Unmatched junction bases numbered 6, after V lost 8 bases and J lost 2 bases. The CDR3 consists of 13 residues. This CDR3 is CASGRTGAYEQYF. As DNA, the CDR3 is TGTGCCAGCGGCCGGACAGGCGCCTACGAGCAGTACTTC.

This rearrangement joins TRBV4-3 to TRBJ1-4; D might be TRBD1 (6 bases). The germline CDR1 and CDR2 sequences are LGHNA and YSLEER. Trimming took 5 bases from V and 8 from J, leaving 21 bases between them. The CDR3 contains 16 residues. CDR3 residues: CASSSSGGAANEKLFF. CDR3 coding DNA: TGCGCCAGCAGCTCCTCGGGGGGGGCGGCGAACGAAAAACTGTTTTTT.